A single sample is the source of the 20 T cell receptor beta chains below, sequenced in a study of beta chain features in type 1 diabetes. The study reverse transcribed the entire isolated RNA, so it sequenced expressed TCRB transcripts. Assay used: immunoSEQ multiplex PCR; TCRdb lists only in-frame clones, some missing. The repertoire holds approximately 470,000 clones, with roughly 31% as singletons. The sample consisted of naive CD4+ T cells from blood. The receptors derive from a man aged 18 to 30 in good health.

The rearrangement uses TRBV10-3 and TRBJ2-1, with TRBD2 identical over 7 bases. Germline V lookup: CDR1 ENHRY, CDR2 SYGVKD. The CDR3 is made up of 15 amino acids. J was trimmed by 5 bases and V by 6 bases; bases with no gene match: 10. The CDR3 sequence is CAIREGLVQHNEQFF. CDR3 DNA: TGTGCCATCAGGGAAGGACTAGTTCAGCACAATGAGCAGTTCTTC.

This clone has only a few counts. V usage is TRBV29-1 and J usage is TRBJ2-1, with no clear D. The CDR3 covers 12 residues. Trimming removed 2 bases from V and 10 bases from J, with 12 bases in between. Germline V gene lookup returns CDR1 SQVTM and CDR2 ANQGSEA. CDR3 residues: CSVETPRREQFF. CDR3 bases: TGCAGCGTTGAAACCCCCCGTCGGGAGCAGTTCTTC.

This clone was counted only a few times. The V call is TRBV30, the J call TRBJ2-3; D might be TRBD1 (6 bases). CDR3 length: 13 amino acids. Germline lookup yields CDR1 GTSNPN and CDR2 SVGIG (reference sequence). Deletions cut 8 bases from V and 2 bases from J, with 14 bases between. The CDR3 here is CANREPSTDTQYF. In nucleotides, the CDR3 is TGTGCCAACAGGGAACCTTCCACAGATACGCAGTATTTT. Based on the CDR3 plus reference TRBV30 and TRBJ2-3, the full variable domain is SQTIHQWPATLVQPVGSPLSLECTVEGTSNPNLYWYRQAAGRGLQLLFYSVGIGQISSEVPQNLSASRPQDRQFILSSKKLLLSDSGFYLCANREPSTDTQYFGPGTRLTVL.

The chain links TRBV7-9 to TRBJ2-7, with 9 bases lining up with TRBD2. There are 16 residues in the CDR3. Germline loops: CDR1 SEHNR, CDR2 FQNEAQ (reference sequence). With V trimmed by 4 bases and J by 4 bases, 11 bases remained unmatched. CDR3 sequence reads: CASSSAALGLAYEQYF. The CDR3 coding sequence is TGTGCCAGCAGCTCCGCCGCGCTGGGACTAGCTTACGAGCAGTACTTC.

The chain recombines TRBV28 with TRBJ2-7; no definite D call. CDR1 is MDHEN, CDR2 SYDVKM, per germline. V lost 5 bases and J lost 6, with 11 bases in between. The length of the CDR3 is 12 residues. CDR3 DNA sequence: TGTGCCAGCAGTGTAAGGCATTTCGAGCAGTACTTC. Its translation: CASSVRHFEQYF.

This chain uses TRBV15 with TRBJ1-5; TRBD1 matches at 12 bases. The V gene end was trimmed by 1 base and the J gene end by 6 bases; junction bases not matched to a gene: 7. The germline V gene has CDR1 LNHNV and CDR2 YYDKDF (reference sequence). This CDR3 is built from 17 residues. The DNA of the CDR3 is TGTGCCACCAGCAGAGTCTGGGGACAGGGGGCACGTCAGCCCCAGCATTTT. This gives the protein CATSRVWGQGARQPQHF.

This chain links TRBV28 with TRBJ1-1, with D possibly matching TRBD1 (5 bases). CDR1 and CDR2 (germline): MDHEN, SYDVKM. Trimming took 7 bases from V and 6 from J, leaving 15 bases between them. The CDR3 runs 13 residues. CDR3 protein: CASNLGGDPEAFF. CDR3 sequence (DNA): TGTGCCAGCAACTTGGGGGGGGACCCTGAAGCTTTCTTT.

The CDR3 reads CATSSLGQMNTEAFF. DNA of the CDR3: TGTGCCACCAGCAGCCTGGGACAGATGAACACTGAAGCTTTCTTT. The J gene is TRBJ1-1, the V gene TRBV15; 7 nucleotides agree with TRBD1. V was clipped by 3 bases and J by 0 bases; unmatched bases: 4. The CDR3 has 15 residues. Germline V lookup: CDR1 LNHNV, CDR2 YYDKDF (reference sequence).

This rearrangement joins TRBV15 to TRBJ2-1; a weak D match, TRBD2 (6 bases). The germline gives CDR1 LNHNV, CDR2 YYDKDF (reference sequence). The CDR3 loop spans 16 amino acids. Trimming took off 0 bases at V and 7 bases at J, with 16 bases between the two ends. In nucleotides, the CDR3 is TGTGCCACCAGCAGAGATCGGGGGATGATCTTGAATGAGCAGTTCTTC. It is translated as CATSRDRGMILNEQFF.

This clone was observed a few times. CDR3 DNA: TGTGCCAGCAGAAACAGGGGAGCTAACTATGGCTACACCTTC. Its translation: CASRNRGANYGYTF. The chain joins TRBV2 to TRBJ1-2, with 7 positions matching TRBD1. This CDR3 is 14 amino acids long. J lost 0 bases, V lost 6 bases, and 4 bases had no gene match. Germline loops: CDR1 SNHLY, CDR2 FYNNEI.

CDR3 DNA sequence: TGTGCCAGCTCCCCAGCGCGGGCCTCCTACGAGCAGTACTTC. Its protein product is CASSPARASYEQYF. The J gene is TRBJ2-7, the V gene TRBV18; D perhaps matches TRBD2 (5 bases). V was pared by 6 bases and J by 0 bases, with 12 bases between. Germline-derived CDR1 and CDR2 are KGHSH and LQKENI. The CDR3 has 14 residues.

The DNA of the CDR3 is TGCGCCAGCAGCTGCCGTGAGCAGTTCTTC. Translating it yields CASSCREQFF. The chain employs TRBV5-1 and TRBJ2-1; D gene unclear. This CDR3 has 10 amino acids. The germline V gene encodes CDR1 SGHRS and CDR2 YFSETQ. V was pared by 3 bases and J by 9 bases, with 4 bases between.

This chain connects TRBV5-1 to TRBJ2-7, with TRBD1 matching 7 bases. The CDR3 is 14 amino acids. V dropped 4 bases and J dropped 9; count of bases not matched to a gene: 13. Germline assignment: CDR1 SGHRS and CDR2 YFSETQ. CDR3 nucleotides: TGCGCCAGCAGCAACCGGGACAGAGGCTCCGTGCAGTACTTC. Translating it yields CASSNRDRGSVQYF.

V usage is TRBV28 and J usage is TRBJ2-7; D possibly corresponds to TRBD2 (6 bases). The CDR3 totals 15 residues. Germline lookup yields CDR1 MDHEN and CDR2 SYDVKM. V lost 3 bases and J lost 0, with 12 bases in between. As DNA, the CDR3 is TGTGCCAGCAGTTTGCCCGGCGGGACCTCCTACGAGCAGTACTTC. Translation: CASSLPGGTSYEQYF. The full variable domain, in which reference TRBV28 and TRBJ2-7 provide the parts outside the CDR3, is DVKVTQSSRYLVKRTGEKVFLECVQDMDHENMFWYRQDPGLGLRLIYFSYDVKMKEKGDIPEGYSVSREKKERFSLILESASTNQTSMYLCASSLPGGTSYEQYFGPGTRLTVT.

The chain recombines TRBV9 with TRBJ2-3, with D uncertain. CDR1 is SGDLS, CDR2 YYNGEE, per germline. The CDR3 runs to 13 residues. V lost 4 bases and J lost 5, with 11 bases in between. The CDR3: CASSLGPGDTQYF. The CDR3 DNA reads as TGTGCCAGCAGCCTAGGACCGGGAGATACGCAGTATTTT.

There are a few counts of this clone. The CDR3: CSVEDPNSEKLFF. The DNA of the CDR3 is TGCAGCGTTGAAGATCCAAACAGCGAAAAACTGTTTTTT. The chain is built from TRBV29-1 and TRBJ1-4, with no clear D. The V end lost 0 bases, the J end lost 8 bases, and 10 bases lay between the germline ends. This CDR3 is built from 13 residues. Germline values: CDR1 SQVTM, CDR2 ANQGSEA.

This clone has more than one count but fewer than ten. The chain combines TRBV4-2 with TRBJ1-2, with D maybe TRBD1 (5 bases). V was cut by 0 bases and J by 9 bases, with 14 bases left in between. Germline CDR1 reads LGHNA; CDR2 reads YNFKEQ. The CDR3 spans 14 residues. CDR3 sequence (DNA): TGTGCCAGCAGCCAAGATGTCGGGGACTGGAGCTACACCTTC. Translation: CASSQDVGDWSYTF.

The count of this clone is one. The rearrangement links TRBV9 to TRBJ2-7; TRBD2 agrees at 10 bases. CDR3 length: 18 amino acids. From germline, CDR1 is SGDLS and CDR2 YYNGEE. V was pared by 0 bases and J by 2 bases, with 11 bases of the junction left unmatched. The CDR3 loop is CASSVASLAGEGPYEQYF. CDR3 in DNA: TGTGCCAGCAGCGTAGCTTCCCTAGCGGGAGAGGGTCCCTACGAGCAGTACTTC.

Comment on this clone: An end of the junction does not agree with germline; a read error may underlie this. The chain employs TRBV6-6 and TRBJ2-1; TRBD2 agrees at 7 bases. Germline assignment: CDR1 MNHNY and CDR2 SVGAGI (reference sequence). The CDR3 is 16 residues long. CDR3 loop: CATSKKRDRDQDEQFF. Here the CDR3 DNA reads TGTGCCACCAGTAAGAAGCGGGATAGGGACCAAGATGAGCAGTTCTTC.

The V and J genes are TRBV5-4 and TRBJ2-1; no reliable D call. Germline loops: CDR1 SGHNT, CDR2 YYREEE (reference sequence). This CDR3 is built from 15 residues. Deletions cut 1 base from V and 6 bases from J, with 14 bases between. The CDR3 loop is CASSLPYIYGNEQFF. CDR3 DNA: TGTGCCAGCAGCTTGCCCTATATCTACGGCAATGAGCAGTTCTTC.